Sequencing of this T cell receptor beta chain was carried out in a study of monozygotic twins with inflammatory bowel disease (dated by TCRdb to the late 2010s). A note on the overall study: A total of 28 monozygotic twin pairs were included in the full study, comprising nine German pairs (four IBD-concordant, five IBD-discordant) and 19 IBD-discordant Danish pairs. Each individual had, on average, about 151 000 unique TCRalpha sequences and 181 000 unique TCRbeta sequences available for analysis. The search for disease-associated traits relied mainly on comparing, within discordant pairs, IBD patients with their genetically identical healthy co-twins.

The protocol used for the library was 5' RACE. Each TCR library was prepared from 3,000 to 4,500 ng of total RNA. For each sample, cDNA synthesis was carried out in eight separate reactions using SMARTScribe reverse transcriptase. During cDNA synthesis, template switching introduced unique molecular identifiers that contained a 6-nucleotide sample barcode. TCRalpha and TCRbeta cDNA was amplified by two nested PCRs of 16 and 9 cycles, with bead purification after each PCR. Before amplification, the cDNA was treated with uracil DNA-glycosylase and purified using the QIAquick PCR purification kit. The second PCR added Illumina TruSeq-compatible adapters along with sample-specific barcodes. TapeStation and Qubit were used to check library quality and concentration, and 5 ng of each library went into the pool. Sequencing of the pooled libraries was done on an Illumina HiSeq2500 single-index Rapid Run using custom sequencing primers and 2 x 100 bp reads. The authors' analysis ran thus. MiGEC version 1.2.6 was used for UMI-based consensus assembly to correct PCR and sequencing errors. MiXCR version 2.1.1 was used to carry out V(D)J alignment, clonotype assembly and CDR3 extraction. Gene usage, clonotype sharing and MAIT/NKT TCR abundance were normalised by analysing the top 1000, 10 000 and 20 000 clonotypes per sample. After downsampling to 27 000 UMIs, diversity was calculated as the inverse Simpson index using the vegan R package. Paired Mann-Whitney U tests on discordant twin pairs were used, with Benjamini-Hochberg multiple-testing correction. Once TCRdb had reprocessed the reads, it stored one entry per CDR3 protein sequence and supplied no DNA. TCRdb, rather than the study authors, made the V and J calls. This sample's table carries 300,000 to 400,000 distinct CDR3 sequences. The top ten clones comprise around 2% of the sample.

Points the paper makes about the study in general: The results gave no support for a single strong signal or clonotype linked to IBD. The analysis was unable to tell apart different T cell subtypes. Because patients received different immunosuppressive treatments, the repertoires may have picked up extra background noise and variability between individuals. Concordant and discordant twins showed no difference in repertoire similarity, possibly because of limited statistical power. A decrease in TCRbeta repertoire diversity, as measured by inverse Simpson index, was observed in IBD patients compared with their healthy co-twins. IBD patients shared fewer clonotypes with other individuals than healthy twins did, most markedly in patients showing signs of disease activity.

From each donor, a roughly 2.6 ml peripheral blood sample was collected into PAXgene tubes and stored at -80 degrees C. Without T cell sorting, total RNA was isolated from whole blood using the PAXgene blood miRNA kit on an automated QIAcube. Peripheral blood from monozygotic twin pairs, either concordant or discordant for inflammatory bowel disease, underwent deep TCRalpha and TCRbeta repertoire profiling that used unique molecular barcoding. Smoking habits were recorded for all twin pairs, with individuals classified as current, former or never smokers. As for this clonotype: It has no known antigen specificity.

The CDR3 has 13 amino acids, counting the end cysteine and phenylalanine. No DNA sequence was recorded. CDR1 is given as MGHRA and CDR2 as YSYEKL, both from the germline V gene. The chain employs TRBV4-1 and TRBJ1-6; TCRdb lists TRBD1, though no DNA is available to test this call. The clonotype was recovered from a human donor with ulcerative colitis or Crohn's disease, or a healthy co-twin of an affected twin (not recorded which). Material: blood. The CDR3 protein sequence reads: CATGDRVNSPLHF.